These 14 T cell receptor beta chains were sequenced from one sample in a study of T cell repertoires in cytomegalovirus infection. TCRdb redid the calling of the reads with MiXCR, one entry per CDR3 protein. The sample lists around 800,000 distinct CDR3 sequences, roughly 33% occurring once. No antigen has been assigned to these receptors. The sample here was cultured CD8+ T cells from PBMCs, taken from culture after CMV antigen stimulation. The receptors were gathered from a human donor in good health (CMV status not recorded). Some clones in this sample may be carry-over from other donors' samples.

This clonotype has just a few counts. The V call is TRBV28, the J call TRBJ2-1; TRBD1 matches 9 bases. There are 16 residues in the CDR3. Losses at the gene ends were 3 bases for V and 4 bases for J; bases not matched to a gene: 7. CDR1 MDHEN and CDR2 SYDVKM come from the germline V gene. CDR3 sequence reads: CASSFGGQGLYNEQFF. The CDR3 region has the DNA TGTGCCAGCAGTTTCGGAGGACAGGGGCTTTACAATGAGCAGTTCTTC.

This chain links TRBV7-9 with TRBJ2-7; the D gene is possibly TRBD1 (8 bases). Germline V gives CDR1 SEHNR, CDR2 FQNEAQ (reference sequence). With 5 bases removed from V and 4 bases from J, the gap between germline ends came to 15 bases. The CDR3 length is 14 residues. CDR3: CASSTTGGGYEQYF. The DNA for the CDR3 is TGTGCCAGCAGCACCACAGGGGGAGGGTACGAGCAGTACTTC. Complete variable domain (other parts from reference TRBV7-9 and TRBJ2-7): DTGVSQNPRHKITKRGQNVTFRCDPISEHNRLYWYRQTLGQGPEFLTYFQNEAQLEKSRLLSDRFSAERPKGSFSTLEIQRTEQGDSAMYLCASSTTGGGYEQYFGPGTRLTVT.

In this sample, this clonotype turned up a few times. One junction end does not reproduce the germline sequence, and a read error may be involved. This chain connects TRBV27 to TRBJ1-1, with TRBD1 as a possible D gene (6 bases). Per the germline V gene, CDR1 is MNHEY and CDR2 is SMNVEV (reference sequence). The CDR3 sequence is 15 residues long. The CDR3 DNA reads TGTGCCAGCAGTCTATCACAGGGTGCAATCACTGAAGCTTTCTTT. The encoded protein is CASSLSQGAITEAFF.

CDR3 DNA sequence: TGCAGTGCTAGAGGTCAGGGGATGGGGAATGAGCAGTTCTTC. Amino acid sequence: CSARGQGMGNEQFF. This chain uses TRBV20-1 with TRBJ2-1; tentatively, D is TRBD1 (6 bases). Trimming cost V 1 base and J 7 bases, with 14 bases left between them. CDR3 size: 14 residues. Germline CDR1 is DFQATT and CDR2 is SNEGSKA (reference sequence).

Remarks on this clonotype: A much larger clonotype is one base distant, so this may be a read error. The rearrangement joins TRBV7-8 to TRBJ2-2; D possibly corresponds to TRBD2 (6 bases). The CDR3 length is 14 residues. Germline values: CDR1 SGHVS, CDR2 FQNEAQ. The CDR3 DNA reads TGTGCCAACAGCCCCTATGCGGGGTCCGGGGAGCTGTTTTTT. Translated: CANSPYAGSGELFF.

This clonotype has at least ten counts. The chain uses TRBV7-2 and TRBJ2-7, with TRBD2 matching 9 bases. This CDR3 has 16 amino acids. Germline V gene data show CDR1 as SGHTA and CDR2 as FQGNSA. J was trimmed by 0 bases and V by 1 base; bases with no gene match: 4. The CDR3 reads CASSLVSGGNSYEQYF. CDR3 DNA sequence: TGTGCCAGCAGCTTAGTCAGCGGGGGGAACTCCTACGAGCAGTACTTC.

The CDR3 DNA follows: TGTGCCAGCACGGGCCCGAGCCCACTTCAGTACTTC. Amino acid sequence: CASTGPSPLQYF. The chain is built from TRBV6-1 and TRBJ2-4; D is undetermined. Germline lookup yields CDR1 MNHNS and CDR2 SASEGT. V gave up 7 bases and J gave up 11 bases, with 15 bases separating them. CDR3 length: 12 residues.

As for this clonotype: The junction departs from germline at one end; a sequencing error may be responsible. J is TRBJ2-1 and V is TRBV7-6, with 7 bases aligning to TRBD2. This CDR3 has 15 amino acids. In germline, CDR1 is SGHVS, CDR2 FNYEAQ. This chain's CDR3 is CVSSLGPAGPNEQFF. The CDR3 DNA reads TGTGTCAGCAGCTTAGGGCCAGCGGGGCCCAATGAGCAGTTCTTC. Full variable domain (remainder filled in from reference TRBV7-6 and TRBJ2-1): GAGVSQSPRYKVTKRGQDVALRCDPISGHVSLYWYRQALGQGPEFLTYFNYEAQQDKSGLPNDRFSAERPEGSISTLTIQRTEQRDSAMYRCVSSLGPAGPNEQFFGPGTRLTVL.

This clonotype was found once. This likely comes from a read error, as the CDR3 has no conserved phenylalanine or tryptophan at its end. The chain's CDR3 is CASAQGRGTEAFS. The CDR3, as DNA: TGTGCTAGTGCCCAGGGAAGGGGCACTGAAGCTTTCTCT. The chain carries TRBV12-5 and TRBJ1-1, with D perhaps matching TRBD1 (5 bases). The CDR3 extends over 13 amino acids. V was pared by 7 bases and J by 4 bases, with 13 bases between. From germline, CDR1 is LGHNT and CDR2 FRNRAP.

CDR3 residues: CASSLDGGQLRYGYTF. CDR3 nucleotides: TGTGCCAGCAGCCTGGACGGGGGACAGCTTAGATATGGCTACACCTTC. This chain joins TRBV7-9 and TRBJ1-2, with 7 bases identical to TRBD1. The V gene's germline CDR1 is SEHNR and CDR2 FQNEAQ (reference sequence). Trimming cost V 5 bases and J 5 bases; bases outside gene matches: 14. The CDR3 covers 16 residues. The variable domain in full, completed from reference TRBV7-9 and TRBJ1-2, reads DTGVSQNPRHKITKRGQNVTFRCDPISEHNRLYWYRQTLGQGPEFLTYFQNEAQLEKSRLLSDRFSAERPKGSFSTLEIQRTEQGDSAMYLCASSLDGGQLRYGYTFGSGTRLTVV.

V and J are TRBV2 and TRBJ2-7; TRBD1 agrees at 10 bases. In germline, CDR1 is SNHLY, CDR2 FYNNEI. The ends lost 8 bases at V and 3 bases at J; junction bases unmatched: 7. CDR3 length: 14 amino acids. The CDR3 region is CASDRQGAVYEQYF. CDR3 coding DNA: TGTGCCAGCGATCGACAGGGGGCAGTCTACGAGCAGTACTTC. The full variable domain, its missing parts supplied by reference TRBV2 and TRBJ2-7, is EPEVTQTPSHQVTQMGQEVILRCVPISNHLYFYWYRQILGQKVEFLVSFYNNEISEKSEIFDDQFSVERPDGSNFTLKIRSTKLEDSAMYFCASDRQGAVYEQYFGPGTRLTVT.

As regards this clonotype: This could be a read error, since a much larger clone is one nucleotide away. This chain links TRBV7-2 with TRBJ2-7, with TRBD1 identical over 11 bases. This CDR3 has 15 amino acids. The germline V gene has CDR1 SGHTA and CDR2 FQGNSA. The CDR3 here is CANSSRDRGAYEQYF. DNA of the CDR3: TGTGCCAACAGCTCAAGGGACAGGGGGGCCTACGAGCAGTACTTC. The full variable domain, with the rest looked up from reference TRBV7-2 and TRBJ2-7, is GAGVSQSPSNKVTEKGKDVELRCDPISGHTALYWYRQSLGQGLEFLIYFQGNSAPDKSGLPSDRFSAERTGGSVSTLTIQRTQQEDSAVYLCANSSRDRGAYEQYFGPGTRLTVT.

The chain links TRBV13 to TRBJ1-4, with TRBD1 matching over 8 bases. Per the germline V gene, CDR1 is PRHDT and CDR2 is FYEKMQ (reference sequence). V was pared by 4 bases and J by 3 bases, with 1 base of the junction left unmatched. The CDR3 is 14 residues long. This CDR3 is CASSWTGPNEKLFF. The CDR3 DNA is TGTGCCAGCAGCTGGACAGGGCCTAATGAAAAACTGTTTTTT.

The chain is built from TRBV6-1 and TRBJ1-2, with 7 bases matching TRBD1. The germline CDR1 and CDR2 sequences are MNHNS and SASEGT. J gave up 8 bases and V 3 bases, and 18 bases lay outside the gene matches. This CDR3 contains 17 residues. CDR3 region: CASSDAPGTAAYGGYTF. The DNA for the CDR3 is TGTGCCAGCAGTGACGCACCCGGGACAGCTGCTTATGGAGGCTACACCTTC.